The next 17 T cell receptor beta chains were all read from a single sample in a study of tumor-infiltrating lymphocytes in localized non-small cell lung cancer. This table comes from immunoSEQ multiplex PCR, and its TCRdb copy is limited to in-frame clones, with some not included. The sample includes about 9,600 clones, around 74% seen only once; the top ten take about a fifth. The sequenced sample consisted of uninvolved lung tissue not adjacent to the tumor. These receptors all stem from a human donor with non-small cell lung cancer.

J is TRBJ2-3 and V is TRBV7-2, with D possibly TRBD2 on 6 matching bases. CDR1 and CDR2 (germline): SGHTA, FQGNSA. V gave up 5 bases and J gave up 0 bases, with 12 bases separating them. The CDR3 extends over 15 amino acids. CDR3 DNA sequence: TGTGCCAGCAGCGCCAGCGGGCCTAGCACAGATACGCAGTATTTT. Amino acid sequence: CASSASGPSTDTQYF. Together with reference TRBV7-2 and TRBJ2-3, the CDR3 gives the full variable domain: GAGVSQSPSNKVTEKGKDVELRCDPISGHTALYWYRQSLGQGLEFLIYFQGNSAPDKSGLPSDRFSAERTGGSVSTLTIQRTQQEDSAVYLCASSASGPSTDTQYFGPGTRLTVL.

The rearrangement joins TRBV10-2 to TRBJ1-2; the D is unclear. Trimming removed 8 bases from V and 0 bases from J, with 13 bases in between. Germline CDR1 reads WSHSY; CDR2 reads SAAADI. The CDR3 spans 14 residues. The CDR3, as DNA: TGCGCCAGCGGGAGTTTCGAATCTAACTATGGCTACACCTTC. This translates into CASGSFESNYGYTF.

This clone was seen a few times. DNA of the CDR3: TGTGCCAGCAGAGGACAGGGGAATTCACCCCTCCACTTT. Translation gives CASRGQGNSPLHF. The V and J genes are TRBV2 and TRBJ1-6, with TRBD1 identical over 9 bases. The CDR3 extends over 13 amino acids. From germline, CDR1 is SNHLY and CDR2 FYNNEI. The V and J ends lost 6 bases and 7 bases, in that order; junction bases with no gene match: 1.

In its sample, this clone was seen once. This chain connects TRBV7-6 to TRBJ2-5; 11 bases are shared with TRBD2. CDR3 length equals 15 residues. Germline lookup yields CDR1 SGHVS and CDR2 FNYEAQ. V was clipped by 4 bases and J by 4 bases; unmatched bases: 5. DNA of the CDR3: TGTGCCAGCAGCTATAGCGGGGGGGCCGGAGAGACCCAGTACTTC. Amino acid sequence: CASSYSGGAGETQYF.

The chain links TRBV27 to TRBJ2-7; the D gene could be TRBD1 or TRBD2 (6 bases each). Germline V gives CDR1 MNHEY, CDR2 SMNVEV (reference sequence). The V gene lost 10 bases and the J gene lost 6 bases, with 19 bases spanning the gap. This CDR3 has 13 residues. CDR3 residues: CATSQGRFGEQYF. The CDR3, as DNA: TGTGCCACCAGCCAGGGGAGGTTTGGCGAGCAGTACTTC.

Notes on this clone: Other DNA sequences from this sample encode an identical CDR3 as well. This chain connects TRBV12-5 to TRBJ1-1; D is possibly TRBD1 (5 bases). Deletions cut 1 base from V and 7 bases from J, with 7 bases between. The CDR3 has 12 residues. Germline CDR1 is LGHNT and CDR2 is FRNRAP. For the CDR3, the DNA is TGTGCTAGTGGTTTGGGGAGGGGTGAAGCTTTCTTT. Its protein is CASGLGRGEAFF.

The V gene is TRBV12-5, the J gene TRBJ1-2; no definite D call. Germline-derived CDR1 and CDR2 are LGHNT and FRNRAP. This CDR3 has 14 amino acids. Trimming removed 2 bases from V and 2 bases from J, with 9 bases in between. The CDR3 loop reads CASGLYSLNYGYTF. The CDR3 DNA sequence: TGTGCTAGTGGTTTGTATAGCTTGAACTATGGCTACACCTTC. Using reference TRBV12-5 and TRBJ1-2 for the parts outside the CDR3, the full variable domain is DARVTQTPRHKVTEMGQEVTMRCQPILGHNTVFWYRQTMMQGLELLAYFRNRAPLDDSGMPKDRFSAEMPDATLATLKIQPSEPRDSAVYFCASGLYSLNYGYTFGSGTRLTVV.

V is TRBV19 and J is TRBJ1-6, with 8 bases identical to TRBD1. CDR3 length: 15 amino acids. Germline V gene data show CDR1 as LNHDA and CDR2 as SQIVND (reference sequence). Trimming at V came to 3 bases and at J to 10 bases, leaving 8 bases not matched to a gene. CDR3 bases: TGTGCCAGTAGTATGGGGCGGACAGGGCGGTCACCCCTCCACTTT. It codes for CASSMGRTGRSPLHF.

Points on this clone: One end of the junction does not line up with germline, which may come from a read error. The rearrangement links TRBV19 to TRBJ1-4; perhaps TRBD1 as D (6 bases). The CDR3 spans 12 residues. In germline, CDR1 is LNHDA, CDR2 SQIVND (reference sequence). The CDR3 sequence is CASSISRGHPTF. In nucleotides, the CDR3 is TGTGCCAGTAGTATTTCTCGGGGACATCCTACTTTT.

In its sample, this clone ranks as medium-sized. The chain is built from TRBV9 and TRBJ1-1; D gene uncertain. Trimming stripped 1 base from V and 1 base from J, with 5 bases between. This CDR3 has 13 amino acids. The V gene's germline CDR1 is SGDLS and CDR2 YYNGEE. The CDR3: CASSVQPNTEAFF. The CDR3 bases are TGTGCCAGCAGCGTACAACCGAACACTGAAGCTTTCTTT.

By share, this clone counts as medium-sized. The rearrangement links TRBV5-1 to TRBJ1-1; D might be TRBD1 (6 bases). V was pared by 6 bases and J by 7 bases, with 10 bases between. Per the germline V gene, CDR1 is SGHRS and CDR2 is YFSETQ. The CDR3 contains 11 residues. The CDR3 DNA reads as TGCGCCAGCACGGGGGCAGGTGAAGCTTTCTTT. Its protein product is CASTGAGEAFF.

This chain uses TRBV30 with TRBJ1-3; no clear D. The CDR3 has 14 amino acids. From germline, CDR1 is GTSNPN and CDR2 SVGIG (reference sequence). The V and J ends lost 3 bases and 0 bases respectively, with 9 bases between them. The CDR3 region has the DNA TGTGCCTGGAGGTCCTGGGGCTCTGGAAACACCATATATTTT. Protein: CAWRSWGSGNTIYF.

The chain employs TRBV6-1 and TRBJ1-5; D is uncertain. The length of the CDR3 is 15 residues. The V and J ends lost 2 bases and 0 bases respectively, with 8 bases between them. Per the germline V gene, CDR1 is MNHNS and CDR2 is SASEGT. The CDR3 is CASSESFLSNQPQHF. For the CDR3, the DNA is TGTGCCAGCAGTGAATCCTTTCTTAGCAATCAGCCCCAGCATTTT.

This clone was observed once. CDR3 region: CASRNPGGGFTEAFF. Written as DNA, the CDR3 is TGTGCCAGCAGGAATCCAGGAGGGGGATTCACTGAAGCTTTCTTT. The chain combines TRBV28 with TRBJ1-1, with TRBD1 as a possible D gene (6 bases). CDR3 length: 15 residues. V was cut by 6 bases and J by 4 bases, with 18 bases left in between. Germline V gene lookup returns CDR1 MDHEN and CDR2 SYDVKM. Using reference TRBV28 and TRBJ1-1 for the parts outside the CDR3, the full variable domain is DVKVTQSSRYLVKRTGEKVFLECVQDMDHENMFWYRQDPGLGLRLIYFSYDVKMKEKGDIPEGYSVSREKKERFSLILESASTNQTSMYLCASRNPGGGFTEAFFGQGTRLTVV.

In this sample, this clone turned up a few times. This rearrangement joins TRBV27 to TRBJ2-2; TRBD1 matches at 8 bases. After removal of 5 bases from V and 0 bases from J, the junction contained 5 bases not matched to a gene. Germline lookup yields CDR1 MNHEY and CDR2 SMNVEV (reference sequence). CDR3 size: 16 residues. CDR3 protein: CASSRTGPTNTGELFF. DNA for the CDR3: TGTGCCAGCAGTCGGACAGGGCCTACGAACACCGGGGAGCTGTTTTTT.

This sequence joins TRBV2 and TRBJ2-7, with 10 bases identical to TRBD1. Germline CDR1 is SNHLY and CDR2 is FYNNEI. The V gene end was trimmed by 11 bases and the J gene end by 3 bases; junction bases not matched to a gene: 16. There are 16 residues in the CDR3. The CDR3 reads CASIRDRGSYNYEQYF. The CDR3 DNA reads TGTGCCTCGATTAGGGACAGGGGCTCCTACAACTACGAGCAGTACTTC.

V and J are TRBV2 and TRBJ1-2, with TRBD1 matching over 9 bases. Germline assignment: CDR1 SNHLY and CDR2 FYNNEI. Losses at the gene ends were 5 bases for V and 0 bases for J; bases not matched to a gene: 4. This CDR3 region has 15 residues. In DNA, the CDR3 is TGTGCCAGCAGTCTGGGACAGGGCCCTAACTATGGCTACACCTTC. This encodes CASSLGQGPNYGYTF. Full variable domain (rest looked up from reference TRBV2 and TRBJ1-2): EPEVTQTPSHQVTQMGQEVILRCVPISNHLYFYWYRQILGQKVEFLVSFYNNEISEKSEIFDDQFSVERPDGSNFTLKIRSTKLEDSAMYFCASSLGQGPNYGYTFGSGTRLTVV.